This is a list of T cell receptor beta chains from one sample in a study of CD8 T cells in ankylosing spondylitis. In TCRdb, the 5' RACE reads were re-called with MiXCR into one record per CDR3 protein. The table includes about 250,000 distinct CDR3 sequences, 10% to 13% detected once. Sequenced input: blood, either unsorted or a sorted T cell fraction (not recorded which). The receptors come from a male donor with ankylosing spondylitis or in good health (not recorded which). CDR3s include the opening cysteine and the closing phenylalanine or tryptophan. Each record gives: clone size, CDR3 length, V gene, J gene, D gene, CDR3 protein, CDR3 DNA. A D gene is named only where the DNA matches it firmly. Only part of the rows carry a size: once, few, many, or a class if the clone is expanded.

size: -; length: 15; V: TRBV7-2; J: TRBJ2-1; D: TRBD2; CDR3: CASTFLAGSYNEQFF; DNA: TGTGCCAGCACTTTTCTAGCGGGAAGCTACAATGAGCAGTTCTTC
size: many; length: 11; V: TRBV28; J: TRBJ1-1; D: -; CDR3: CASSSDSRAFF; DNA: TGTGCCAGCAGTTCCGACAGTCGGGCTTTCTTT
size: many; length: 13; V: TRBV14; J: TRBJ1-2; D: -; CDR3: CASSQDSFYGYTF; DNA: TGTGCCAGCAGCCAAGATTCCTTTTATGGCTACACCTTC
size: -; length: 17; V: TRBV5-5; J: TRBJ2-2; D: -; CDR3: CASRPVDLTRYTGELFF; DNA: TGTGCCAGCAGACCCGTTGACCTTACTAGATACACCGGGGAGCTGTTTTTT
size: many; length: 12; V: TRBV29-1; J: TRBJ1-2; D: TRBD1; CDR3: CSVQGAPWGYTF; DNA: TGCAGCGTTCAGGGGGCGCCTTGGGGCTACACCTTC
size: many; length: 14; V: TRBV2; J: TRBJ1-1; D: -; CDR3: CASSEAPGYTEAFF; DNA: TGTGCCAGCAGTGAAGCCCCAGGCTACACTGAAGCTTTCTTT
size: many; length: 12; V: TRBV20-1; J: TRBJ2-3; D: -; CDR3: CSAPLTTDTQYF; DNA: TGCAGTGCTCCCCTTACCACAGATACGCAGTATTTT
size: -; length: 15; V: TRBV5-1; J: TRBJ2-1; D: TRBD2; CDR3: CASSLGLAGGSEQFF; DNA: TGCGCCAGCAGCTTGGGACTAGCGGGGGGCAGTGAGCAGTTCTTC
size: many; length: 15; V: TRBV3-1; J: TRBJ2-7; D: -; CDR3: CASSQELRERDEQYF; DNA: TGTGCCAGCAGCCAAGAGTTGAGGGAGAGGGACGAGCAGTACTTC
size: many; length: 15; V: TRBV12-3/TRBV12-4; J: TRBJ2-1; D: -; CDR3: CASSPVVGGKDEQFF; DNA: TGTGCCAGCAGTCCCGTCGTTGGGGGGAAGGATGAGCAGTTCTTC
size: -; length: 15; V: TRBV6-5; J: TRBJ2-5; D: TRBD2; CDR3: CASSSSGGLQETQYF; DNA: TGTGCCAGCAGTTCTAGCGGGGGCCTCCAAGAGACCCAGTACTTC
size: many; length: 14; V: TRBV24-1; J: TRBJ2-1; D: TRBD2; CDR3: CATSVGTSGSRQFF; DNA: TGTGCCACCAGTGTTGGGACTAGCGGGAGTCGGCAGTTCTTC
size: many; length: 14; V: TRBV20-1; J: TRBJ2-7; D: TRBD1; CDR3: CSGGRDRVSNEQYF; DNA: TGCAGTGGTGGCCGGGACAGGGTTTCCAACGAGCAGTACTTC
size: -; length: 15; V: TRBV20-1; J: TRBJ2-2; D: -; CDR3: CSASRFRANTGELFF; DNA: TGCAGTGCTTCTAGGTTCAGGGCGAACACCGGGGAGCTGTTTTTT
size: many; length: 16; V: TRBV20-1; J: TRBJ2-7; D: TRBD2; CDR3: CSARDRLAGVHGEQYF; DNA: TGCAGTGCTAGAGATCGGTTAGCGGGGGTACACGGCGAGCAGTACTTC
size: many; length: 15; V: TRBV6-5; J: TRBJ1-1; D: TRBD1; CDR3: CASSYSTGGTTEAFF; DNA: TGTGCCAGCAGTTACTCGACAGGGGGCACCACTGAAGCTTTCTTT
size: many; length: 15; V: TRBV25-1; J: TRBJ1-4; D: TRBD1; CDR3: CASSELDRINEKLFF; DNA: TGTGCCAGCAGTGAATTGGACAGGATAAATGAAAAACTGTTTTTT
size: many; length: 14; V: TRBV27; J: TRBJ2-7; D: -; CDR3: CASSSPTGRDEQYF; DNA: TGTGCCAGCAGTTCGCCGACAGGCAGGGACGAGCAGTACTTC
size: few; length: 15; V: TRBV4-3; J: TRBJ2-5; D: -; CDR3: CASSQAELSRETQYF; DNA: TGCGCCAGCAGCCAAGCGGAATTAAGTCGGGAGACCCAGTACTTC
size: many; length: 13; V: TRBV6-1; J: TRBJ2-7; D: -; CDR3: CASTGVNSYEQYF; DNA: TGTGCCAGCACAGGGGTTAACTCCTACGAGCAGTACTTC
size: many; length: 14; V: TRBV5-1; J: TRBJ1-1; D: TRBD1; CDR3: CASSIGTGGTEAFF; DNA: TGCGCCAGCAGCATAGGGACAGGGGGCACTGAAGCTTTCTTT
size: many; length: 14; V: TRBV20-1; J: TRBJ1-1; D: -; CDR3: CSARQGDMNTEAFF; DNA: TGCAGTGCTAGACAGGGTGACATGAACACTGAAGCTTTCTTT
size: many; length: 15; V: TRBV20-1; J: TRBJ2-3; D: TRBD2; CDR3: CSARALAGGTDTQYF; DNA: TGCAGTGCTAGGGCACTAGCGGGGGGCACAGATACGCAGTATTTT
size: many; length: 14; V: TRBV3-1; J: TRBJ2-2; D: -; CDR3: CASSPSGVAGELFF; DNA: TGTGCCAGCAGCCCCTCAGGGGTCGCCGGGGAGCTGTTTTTT
size: many; length: 15; V: TRBV12-3/TRBV12-4; J: TRBJ2-5; D: TRBD1; CDR3: CASSPSGTGRETQYF; DNA: TGTGCCAGCAGTCCATCCGGGACAGGGAGAGAGACCCAGTACTTC
size: few; length: 11; V: TRBV28; J: TRBJ1-1; D: -; CDR3: CATQENTEAFF; DNA: TGTGCCACTCAGGAGAACACTGAAGCTTTCTTT
size: many; length: 16; V: TRBV5-1; J: TRBJ1-1; D: TRBD1; CDR3: CASHNSPGQRPTEAFF; DNA: TGCGCCAGCCATAATTCGCCGGGACAGCGCCCCACTGAAGCTTTCTTT
size: -; length: 12; V: TRBV6-5; J: TRBJ1-2; D: -; CDR3: CASRRGVYGYTF; DNA: TGTGCCAGCAGGAGGGGGGTCTATGGCTACACCTTC
size: -; length: 12; V: TRBV30; J: TRBJ1-1; D: -; CDR3: CAWKQLNTEAFF; DNA: TGTGCCTGGAAACAGCTGAACACTGAAGCTTTCTTT
size: -; length: 13; V: TRBV5-1; J: TRBJ1-4; D: -; CDR3: CASRRGSNEKLFF; DNA: TGCGCCAGCAGGCGGGGGTCTAATGAAAAACTGTTTTTT
size: many; length: 15; V: TRBV20-1; J: TRBJ2-3; D: TRBD2; CDR3: CSADGTSGGADTQYF; DNA: TGCAGTGCCGACGGGACTAGCGGGGGGGCAGATACGCAGTATTTT
size: -; length: 13; V: TRBV7-2; J: TRBJ2-3; D: -; CDR3: CASSVEGQRGQYF; DNA: TGTGCCAGCAGCGTAGAAGGCCAACGGGGGCAGTATTTT
size: many; length: 15; V: TRBV6-1; J: TRBJ1-5; D: TRBD1; CDR3: CASRGGGTQDQPQHF; DNA: TGTGCCAGCCGAGGGGGCGGGACTCAGGATCAGCCCCAGCATTTT
size: -; length: 15; V: TRBV5-6; J: TRBJ2-1; D: -; CDR3: CASSQAPKLNNEQFF; DNA: TGTGCCAGCAGCCAGGCACCGAAACTTAACAATGAGCAGTTCTTC
size: many; length: 13; V: TRBV20-1; J: TRBJ1-1; D: TRBD1; CDR3: CSALRQGITEAFF; DNA: TGCAGTGCCTTAAGACAGGGTATCACTGAAGCTTTCTTT
size: many; length: 18; V: TRBV5-1; J: TRBJ2-1; D: TRBD2; CDR3: CASASGTSGRSSYNEQFF; DNA: TGCGCCAGCGCTTCCGGGACTAGCGGGAGGAGCTCCTACAATGAGCAGTTCTTC
size: once; length: 14; V: TRBV10-3; J: TRBJ2-3; D: TRBD2; CDR3: CAISTSGEVDTQYF; DNA: TGTGCCATCAGTACTAGCGGGGAGGTTGATACGCAGTATTTT
size: many; length: 14; V: TRBV18; J: TRBJ2-7; D: -; CDR3: CASSPTGGAYEQYF; DNA: TGTGCCAGCTCACCGACCGGGGGAGCCTACGAGCAGTACTTC
size: many; length: 14; V: TRBV5-5; J: TRBJ1-2; D: -; CDR3: CASSLPGNLYGYTF; DNA: TGTGCCAGCAGCTTGCCGGGGAACCTCTATGGCTACACCTTC
size: few; length: 16; V: TRBV7-9; J: TRBJ1-5; D: -; CDR3: CASSFGGDGSNQPQHF; DNA: TGTGCCAGCAGCTTCGGGGGCGACGGGAGCAATCAGCCCCAGCATTTT
size: many; length: 17; V: TRBV12-3/TRBV12-4; J: TRBJ2-6; D: -; CDR3: CASSYGEGFSGANVLTF; DNA: TGTGCCAGCAGTTATGGAGAGGGGTTCTCTGGGGCCAACGTCCTGACTTTC
size: many; length: 15; V: TRBV12-3/TRBV12-4; J: TRBJ2-1; D: TRBD2; CDR3: CASSSSSGGRDEQFF; DNA: TGTGCCAGCAGTTCGTCCAGCGGGGGGAGAGATGAGCAGTTCTTC
size: many; length: 15; V: TRBV6-1; J: TRBJ2-3; D: TRBD1; CDR3: CASRPRDSGTDTQYF; DNA: TGTGCCAGCAGACCCCGGGACAGTGGGACAGATACGCAGTATTTT
size: -; length: 16; V: TRBV12-3/TRBV12-4; J: TRBJ2-4; D: -; CDR3: CASSPNPGVAKNIQYF; DNA: TGTGCCAGCAGTCCCAACCCGGGCGTGGCCAAAAACATTCAGTACTTC
size: many; length: 16; V: TRBV5-1; J: TRBJ2-2; D: -; CDR3: CASSLGRGPNTGELFF; DNA: TGCGCCAGCAGCTTAGGCCGGGGGCCGAACACCGGGGAGCTGTTTTTT
size: many; length: 14; V: TRBV18; J: TRBJ2-1; D: TRBD1; CDR3: CASSPDRGGNEQFF; DNA: TGTGCCAGCTCACCAGACAGGGGGGGCAATGAGCAGTTCTTC
size: many; length: 13; V: TRBV12-3/TRBV12-4; J: TRBJ2-7; D: -; CDR3: CASSLVASYEQYF; DNA: TGTGCCAGCAGTTTAGTAGCCTCCTACGAGCAGTACTTC